The source of this TCR beta chain is a study of blood T cells in healthy people across ages. Overall study results and limits: Strong correlation was found linking TCR beta diversity to naive T cell percentage.

This clonotype has a handful of counts. Its cognate antigen is unknown. Donors were healthy Caucasian individuals from Russia aged about 6 to 90. Total RNA, at least 5.5 micrograms per sample, came from PBMCs. Trimming removed 3 bases from V and 5 bases from J, with 14 bases in between. CDR1 and CDR2 from the germline V gene are DFQATT and SNEGSKA (reference sequence). There are 13 residues in the CDR3. Primers used in a second PCR of roughly 6 to 11 cycles were a sample-barcoded 5' primer and a J-beta primer mix. Every cDNA molecule bore a tag from a template-switch adaptor containing 12 random nucleotides. TCRdb redid the calling of the 5' RACE reads with MiXCR, one entry per CDR3 protein. The sample gives 1.5 million to 1.8 million distinct CDR3 sequences, approximately 43% of which show up once; 4% is in the top ten.

The sample was blood. The chain couples TRBV20-1 to TRBJ2-7; no firm D call. The clonotype was recovered from a woman between 18 and 30 years old in good health. The CDR3 loop is CSASNSVLDEQYF. CDR3 nucleotide sequence: TGCAGTGCTAGTAACAGCGTCCTTGACGAGCAGTACTTC.